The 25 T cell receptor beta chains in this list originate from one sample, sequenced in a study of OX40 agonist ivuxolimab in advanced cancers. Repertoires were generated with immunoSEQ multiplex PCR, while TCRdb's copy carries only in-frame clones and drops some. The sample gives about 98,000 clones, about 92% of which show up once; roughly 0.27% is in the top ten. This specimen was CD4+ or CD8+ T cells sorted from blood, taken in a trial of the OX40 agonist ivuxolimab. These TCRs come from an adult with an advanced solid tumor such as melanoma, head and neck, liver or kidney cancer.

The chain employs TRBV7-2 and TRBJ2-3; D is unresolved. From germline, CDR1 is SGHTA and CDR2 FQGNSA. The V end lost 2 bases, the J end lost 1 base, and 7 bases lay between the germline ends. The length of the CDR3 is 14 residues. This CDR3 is CASSLFGGTDTQYF. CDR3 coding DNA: TGTGCCAGCAGCTTATTCGGTGGCACAGATACGCAGTATTTT. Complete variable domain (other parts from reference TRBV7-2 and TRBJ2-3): GAGVSQSPSNKVTEKGKDVELRCDPISGHTALYWYRQSLGQGLEFLIYFQGNSAPDKSGLPSDRFSAERTGGSVSTLTIQRTQQEDSAVYLCASSLFGGTDTQYFGPGTRLTVL.

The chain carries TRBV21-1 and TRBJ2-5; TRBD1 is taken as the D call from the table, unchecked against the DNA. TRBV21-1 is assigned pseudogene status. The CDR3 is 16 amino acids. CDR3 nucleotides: TGTGCCAGCAGCAAAGTCTCGACAGGGGGTGGGGAGACCCAGTACTTC. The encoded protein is CASSKVSTGGGETQYF.

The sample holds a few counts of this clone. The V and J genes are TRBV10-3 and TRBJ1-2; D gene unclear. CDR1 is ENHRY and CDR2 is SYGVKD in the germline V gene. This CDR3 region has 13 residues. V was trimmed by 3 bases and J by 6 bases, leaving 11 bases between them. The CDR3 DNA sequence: TGTGCCATCAGTGAAATTAGGGTGGATGGCTACACCTTC. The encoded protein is CAISEIRVDGYTF.

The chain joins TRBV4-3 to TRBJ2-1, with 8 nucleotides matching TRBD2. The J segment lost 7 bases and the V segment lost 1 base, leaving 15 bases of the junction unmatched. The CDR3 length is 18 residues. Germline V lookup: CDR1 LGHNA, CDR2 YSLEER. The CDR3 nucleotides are TGCGCCAGCAGCCAAGGTTGGTTCGGGAGGGCCGACAGGAATGAGCAGTTCTTC. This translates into CASSQGWFGRADRNEQFF.

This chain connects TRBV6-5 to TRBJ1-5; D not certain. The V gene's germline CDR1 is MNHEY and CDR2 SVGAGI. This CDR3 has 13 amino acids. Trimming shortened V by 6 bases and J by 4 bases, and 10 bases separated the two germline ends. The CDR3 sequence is CASSPGRNQPQHF. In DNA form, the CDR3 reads TGTGCCAGCAGCCCCGGGCGAAATCAGCCCCAGCATTTT.

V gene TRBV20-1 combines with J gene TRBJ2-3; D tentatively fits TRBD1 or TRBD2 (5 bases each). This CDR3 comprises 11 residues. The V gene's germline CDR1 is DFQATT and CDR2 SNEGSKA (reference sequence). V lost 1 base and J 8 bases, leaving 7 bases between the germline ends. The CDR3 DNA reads TGCAGTGCTAGAGTTGGGGGTACGCAGTATTTT. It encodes CSARVGGTQYF.

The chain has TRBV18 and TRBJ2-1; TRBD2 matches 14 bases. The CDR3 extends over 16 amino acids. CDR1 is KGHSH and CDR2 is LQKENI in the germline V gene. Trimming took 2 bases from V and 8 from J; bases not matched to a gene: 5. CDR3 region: CASSPDGLAGGDEQFF. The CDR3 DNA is TGTGCCAGCTCACCAGATGGACTAGCGGGGGGTGATGAGCAGTTCTTC.

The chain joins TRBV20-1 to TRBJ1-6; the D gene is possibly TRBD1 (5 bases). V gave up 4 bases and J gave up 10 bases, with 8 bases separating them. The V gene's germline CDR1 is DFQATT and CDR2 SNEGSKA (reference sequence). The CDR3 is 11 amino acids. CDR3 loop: CSATGLSPLHF. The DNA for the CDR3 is TGCAGTGCTACAGGGTTGTCACCCCTCCACTTT.

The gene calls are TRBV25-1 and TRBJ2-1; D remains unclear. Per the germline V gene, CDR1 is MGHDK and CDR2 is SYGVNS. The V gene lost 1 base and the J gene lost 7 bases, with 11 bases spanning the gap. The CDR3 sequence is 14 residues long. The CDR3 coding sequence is TGTGCCAGCAGTGAATCTGTAACTTCTAATGAGCAGTTCTTC. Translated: CASSESVTSNEQFF. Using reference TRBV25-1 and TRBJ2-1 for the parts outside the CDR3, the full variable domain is EADIYQTPRYLVIGTGKKITLECSQTMGHDKMYWYQQDPGMELHLIHYSYGVNSTEKGDLSSESTVSRIRTEHFPLTLESARPSHTSQYLCASSESVTSNEQFFGPGTRLTVL.

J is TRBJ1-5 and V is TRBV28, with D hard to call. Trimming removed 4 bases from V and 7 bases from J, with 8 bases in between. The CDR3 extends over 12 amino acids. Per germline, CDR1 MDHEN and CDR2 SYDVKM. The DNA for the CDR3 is TGTGCCAGCAGTTCCTTAAGACAGCCCCAGCATTTT. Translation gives CASSSLRQPQHF.

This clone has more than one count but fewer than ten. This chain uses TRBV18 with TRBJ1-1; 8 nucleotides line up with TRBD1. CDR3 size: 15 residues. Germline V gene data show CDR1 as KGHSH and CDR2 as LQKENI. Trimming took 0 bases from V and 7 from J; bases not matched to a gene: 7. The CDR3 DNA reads TGTGCCAGCTCACCACCGCAAAGGACAGGGAATGAAGCTTTCTTT. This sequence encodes CASSPPQRTGNEAFF.

CDR3 in amino acids: CASSLLGDRADTQYF. Here the CDR3 DNA reads TGTGCCAGCAGTCTCTTGGGCGACAGGGCAGATACGCAGTATTTT. The V and J genes are TRBV25-1 and TRBJ2-3; TRBD1 aligns across 7 bases. Trimming took 5 bases from V and 4 from J; bases not matched to a gene: 9. From germline, CDR1 is MGHDK and CDR2 SYGVNS. CDR3 length: 15 residues. The full variable domain, completed using reference TRBV25-1 and TRBJ2-3, is EADIYQTPRYLVIGTGKKITLECSQTMGHDKMYWYQQDPGMELHLIHYSYGVNSTEKGDLSSESTVSRIRTEHFPLTLESARPSHTSQYLCASSLLGDRADTQYFGPGTRLTVL.

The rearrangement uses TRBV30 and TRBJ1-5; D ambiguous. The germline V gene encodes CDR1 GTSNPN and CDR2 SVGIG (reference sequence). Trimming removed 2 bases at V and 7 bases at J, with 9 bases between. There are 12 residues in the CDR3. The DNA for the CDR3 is TGTGCCTGGAGTATCCGGGCGCAGCCCCAGCATTTT. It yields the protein CAWSIRAQPQHF.

DNA of the CDR3: TGTGCCAGCAGCCCACAGGTGTCACTCTCTGGCTACACCTTC. Residues: CASSPQVSLSGYTF. The gene calls are TRBV28 and TRBJ1-2, with TRBD1 as a possible D gene (5 bases). V was pared by 6 bases and J by 7 bases, with 18 bases between. This CDR3 comprises 14 residues. Germline assignment: CDR1 MDHEN and CDR2 SYDVKM.

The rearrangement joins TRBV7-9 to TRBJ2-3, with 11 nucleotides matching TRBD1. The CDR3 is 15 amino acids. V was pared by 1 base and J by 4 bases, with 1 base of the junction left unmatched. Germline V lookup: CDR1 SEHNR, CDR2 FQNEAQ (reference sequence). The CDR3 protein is CASSLGTGGSDTQYF. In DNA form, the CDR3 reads TGTGCCAGCAGCTTAGGGACAGGGGGCTCAGATACGCAGTATTTT.

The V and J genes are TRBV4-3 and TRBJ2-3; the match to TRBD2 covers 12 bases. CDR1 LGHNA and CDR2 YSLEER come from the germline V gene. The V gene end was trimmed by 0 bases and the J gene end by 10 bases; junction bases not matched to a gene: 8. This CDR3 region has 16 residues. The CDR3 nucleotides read TGCGCCAGCAGCCAAGAACTAGCGGGGGGTGCGGTGGCGCAGTATTTT. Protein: CASSQELAGGAVAQYF.

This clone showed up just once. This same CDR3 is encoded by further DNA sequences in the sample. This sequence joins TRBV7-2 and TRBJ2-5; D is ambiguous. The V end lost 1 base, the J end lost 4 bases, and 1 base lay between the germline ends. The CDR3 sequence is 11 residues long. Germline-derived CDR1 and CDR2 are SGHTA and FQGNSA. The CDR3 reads CASSLVETQYF. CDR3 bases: TGTGCCAGCAGCTTAGTAGAGACCCAGTACTTC.

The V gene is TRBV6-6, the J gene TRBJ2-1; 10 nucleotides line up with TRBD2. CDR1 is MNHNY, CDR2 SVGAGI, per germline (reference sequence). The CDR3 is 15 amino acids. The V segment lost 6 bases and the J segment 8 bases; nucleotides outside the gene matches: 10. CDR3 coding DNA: TGTGCCAGCAGGAGGCTGGCTAGCGGGGGTGATGAGCAGTTCTTC. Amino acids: CASRRLASGGDEQFF.

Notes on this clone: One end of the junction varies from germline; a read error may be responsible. The CDR3 nucleotides are TGTGCCAGCAGGGTACCGGGACTAACACACTTC. Its translation: CASRVPGLTHF. This chain joins TRBV6-6 and TRBJ2-5, with 7 bases that match TRBD2. CDR1 is MNHNY and CDR2 is SVGAGI in the germline V gene (reference sequence). This CDR3 is built from 11 residues.

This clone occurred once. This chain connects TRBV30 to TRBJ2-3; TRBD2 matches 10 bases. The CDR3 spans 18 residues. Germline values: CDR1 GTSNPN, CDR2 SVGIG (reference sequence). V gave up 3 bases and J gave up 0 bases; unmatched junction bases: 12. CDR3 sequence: CAWSRGSGGALSTDTQYF. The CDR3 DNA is TGTGCCTGGAGCCGAGGAAGCGGGGGGGCCTTGAGCACAGATACGCAGTATTTT.

The CDR3 sequence: CASSSLRDRQKNTIYF. The CDR3 DNA is TGTGCCAGCAGTTCGCTCCGGGACCGACAGAAAAACACCATATATTTT. The rearrangement links TRBV28 to TRBJ1-3; D is possibly TRBD1 (5 bases). Germline-derived CDR1 and CDR2 are MDHEN and SYDVKM. The V and J ends lost 4 bases and 6 bases respectively, with 19 bases between them. The CDR3 extends over 16 amino acids.

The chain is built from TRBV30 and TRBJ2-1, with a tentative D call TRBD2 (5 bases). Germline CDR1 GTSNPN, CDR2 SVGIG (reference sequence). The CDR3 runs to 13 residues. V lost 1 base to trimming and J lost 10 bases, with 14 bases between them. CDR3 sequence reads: CAWSETPGSEQFF. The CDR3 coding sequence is TGTGCCTGGAGTGAAACCCCGGGGTCCGAGCAGTTCTTC.

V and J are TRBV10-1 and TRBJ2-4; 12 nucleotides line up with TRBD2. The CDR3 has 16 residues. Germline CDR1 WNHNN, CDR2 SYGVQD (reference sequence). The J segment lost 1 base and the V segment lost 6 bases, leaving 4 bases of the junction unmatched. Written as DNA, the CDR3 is TGCGCCAGCAGGACTAGCGGGAGAGTGGCCAAAAACATTCAGTACTTC. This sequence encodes CASRTSGRVAKNIQYF.

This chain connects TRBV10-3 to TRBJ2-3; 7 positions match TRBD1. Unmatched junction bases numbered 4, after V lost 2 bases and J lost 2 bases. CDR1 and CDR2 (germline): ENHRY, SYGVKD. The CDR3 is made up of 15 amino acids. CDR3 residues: CAISEEGTDTDTQYF. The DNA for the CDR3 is TGTGCCATCAGTGAGGAAGGGACAGACACAGATACGCAGTATTTT.

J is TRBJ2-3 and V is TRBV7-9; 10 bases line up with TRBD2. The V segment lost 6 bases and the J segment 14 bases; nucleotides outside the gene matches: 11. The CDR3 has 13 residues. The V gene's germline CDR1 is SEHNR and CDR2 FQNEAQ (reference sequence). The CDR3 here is CASSSGASGGRYF. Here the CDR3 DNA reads TGTGCCAGCAGTTCAGGGGCTAGCGGGGGTCGGTATTTT.